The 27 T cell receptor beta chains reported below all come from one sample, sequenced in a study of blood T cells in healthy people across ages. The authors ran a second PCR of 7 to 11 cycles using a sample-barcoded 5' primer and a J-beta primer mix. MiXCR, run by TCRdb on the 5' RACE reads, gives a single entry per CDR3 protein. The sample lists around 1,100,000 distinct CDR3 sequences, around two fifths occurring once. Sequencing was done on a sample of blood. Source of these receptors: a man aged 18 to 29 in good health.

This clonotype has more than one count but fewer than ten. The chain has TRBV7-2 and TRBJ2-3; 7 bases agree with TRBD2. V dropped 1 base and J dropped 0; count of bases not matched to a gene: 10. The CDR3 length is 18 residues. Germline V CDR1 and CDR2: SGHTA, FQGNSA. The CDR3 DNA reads TGTGCCAGCAGCTTAGGGGAGCGGGGAACTTTTAGCACAGATACGCAGTATTTT. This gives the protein CASSLGERGTFSTDTQYF.

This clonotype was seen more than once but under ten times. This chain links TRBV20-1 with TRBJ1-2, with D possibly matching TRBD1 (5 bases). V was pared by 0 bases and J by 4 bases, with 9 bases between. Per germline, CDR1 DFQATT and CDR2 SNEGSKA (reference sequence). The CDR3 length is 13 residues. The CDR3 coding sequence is TGCAGTGCTAGAGATAACACAGGCTATGGCTACACCTTC. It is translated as CSARDNTGYGYTF.

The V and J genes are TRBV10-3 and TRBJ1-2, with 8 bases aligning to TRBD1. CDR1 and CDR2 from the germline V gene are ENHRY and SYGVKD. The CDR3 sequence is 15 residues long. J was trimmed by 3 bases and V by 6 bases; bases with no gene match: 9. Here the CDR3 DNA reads TGTGCCATCAGACTCGTGGACAGGGAGGACTATGGCTACACCTTC. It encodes CAIRLVDREDYGYTF.

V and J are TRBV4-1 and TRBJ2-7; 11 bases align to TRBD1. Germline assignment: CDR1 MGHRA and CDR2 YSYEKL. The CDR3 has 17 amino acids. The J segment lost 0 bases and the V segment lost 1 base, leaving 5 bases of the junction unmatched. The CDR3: CASSQVGTGGYSYEQYF. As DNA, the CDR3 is TGCGCCAGCAGCCAAGTAGGGACAGGGGGTTACTCCTACGAGCAGTACTTC.

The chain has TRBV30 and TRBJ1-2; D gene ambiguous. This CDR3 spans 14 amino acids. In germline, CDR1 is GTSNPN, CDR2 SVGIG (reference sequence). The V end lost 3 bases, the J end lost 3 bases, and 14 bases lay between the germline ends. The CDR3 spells CAWREAGAYYGYTF. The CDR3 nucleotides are TGTGCCTGGAGAGAGGCAGGCGCTTACTATGGCTACACCTTC.

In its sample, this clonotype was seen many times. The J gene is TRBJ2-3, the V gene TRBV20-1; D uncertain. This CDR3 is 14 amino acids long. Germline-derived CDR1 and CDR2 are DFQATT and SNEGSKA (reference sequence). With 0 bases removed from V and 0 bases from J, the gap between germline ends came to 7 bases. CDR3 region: CSAREGSSTDTQYF. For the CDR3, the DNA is TGCAGTGCTAGAGAAGGTTCTAGCACAGATACGCAGTATTTT.

The chain's CDR3 is CSVGRDRGSTSTGELFF. For the CDR3, the DNA is TGCAGCGTTGGCAGGGACAGGGGTTCGACGAGCACCGGGGAGCTGTTTTTT. V gene TRBV29-1 combines with J gene TRBJ2-2; 10 bases are shared with TRBD1. The CDR3 spans 17 residues. CDR1 is SQVTM and CDR2 is ANQGSEA in the germline V gene. The ends lost 4 bases at V and 4 bases at J; junction bases unmatched: 12.

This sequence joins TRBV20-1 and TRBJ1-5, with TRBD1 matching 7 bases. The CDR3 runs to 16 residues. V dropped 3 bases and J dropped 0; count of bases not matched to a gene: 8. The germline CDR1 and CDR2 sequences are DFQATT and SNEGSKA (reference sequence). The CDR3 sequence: CSARGQGGISNQPQHF. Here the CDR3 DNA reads TGCAGTGCTAGGGGCCAGGGGGGCATTAGCAATCAGCCCCAGCATTTT.

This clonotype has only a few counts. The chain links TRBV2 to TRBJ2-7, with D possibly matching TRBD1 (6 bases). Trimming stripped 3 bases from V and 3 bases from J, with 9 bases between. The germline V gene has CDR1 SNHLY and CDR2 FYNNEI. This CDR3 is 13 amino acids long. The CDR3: CASSEGHNYEQYF. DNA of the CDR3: TGTGCCAGCAGTGAGGGACATAACTACGAGCAGTACTTC.

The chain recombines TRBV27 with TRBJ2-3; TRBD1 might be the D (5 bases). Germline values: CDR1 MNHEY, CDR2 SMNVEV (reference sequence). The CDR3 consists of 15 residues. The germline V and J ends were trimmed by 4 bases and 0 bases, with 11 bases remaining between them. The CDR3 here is CASSSQGPSTDTQYF. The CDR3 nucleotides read TGTGCCAGCAGTTCTCAGGGTCCTAGCACAGATACGCAGTATTTT.

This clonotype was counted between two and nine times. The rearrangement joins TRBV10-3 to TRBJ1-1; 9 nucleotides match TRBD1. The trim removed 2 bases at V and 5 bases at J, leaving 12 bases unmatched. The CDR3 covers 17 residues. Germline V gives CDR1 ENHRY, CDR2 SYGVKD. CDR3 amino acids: CAISELTGGAGVTEAFF. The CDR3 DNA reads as TGTGCCATCAGTGAGCTAACAGGGGGCGCGGGCGTAACTGAAGCTTTCTTT.

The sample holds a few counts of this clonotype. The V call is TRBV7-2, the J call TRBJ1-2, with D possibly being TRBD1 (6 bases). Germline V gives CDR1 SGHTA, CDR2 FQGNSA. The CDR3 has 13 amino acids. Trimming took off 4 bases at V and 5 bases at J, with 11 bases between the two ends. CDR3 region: CASSSKGGYGYTF. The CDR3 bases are TGTGCCAGCAGCTCGAAGGGGGGGTATGGCTACACCTTC.

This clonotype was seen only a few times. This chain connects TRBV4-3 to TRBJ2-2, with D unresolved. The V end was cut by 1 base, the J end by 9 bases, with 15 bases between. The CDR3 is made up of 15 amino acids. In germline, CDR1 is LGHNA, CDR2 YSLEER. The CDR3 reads CASSQASQGQRELFF. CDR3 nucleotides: TGCGCCAGCAGCCAAGCATCCCAAGGGCAGAGGGAGCTGTTTTTT.

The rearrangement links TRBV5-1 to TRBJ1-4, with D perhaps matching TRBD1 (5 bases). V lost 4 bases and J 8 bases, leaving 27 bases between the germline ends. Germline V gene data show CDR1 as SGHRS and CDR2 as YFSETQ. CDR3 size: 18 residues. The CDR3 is CASSAYGRDEGLTEKLFF. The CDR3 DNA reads TGCGCCAGCAGCGCGTATGGCAGGGATGAGGGCCTTACAGAAAAACTGTTTTTT.

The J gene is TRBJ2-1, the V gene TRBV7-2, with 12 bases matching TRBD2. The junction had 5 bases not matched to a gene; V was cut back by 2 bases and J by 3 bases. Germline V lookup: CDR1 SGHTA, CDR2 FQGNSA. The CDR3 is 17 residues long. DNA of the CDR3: TGTGCCAGCAGCTTATGGTCGACTAGCGGGGGCTACAATGAGCAGTTCTTC. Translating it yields CASSLWSTSGGYNEQFF. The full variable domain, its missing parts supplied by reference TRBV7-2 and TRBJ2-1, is GAGVSQSPSNKVTEKGKDVELRCDPISGHTALYWYRQSLGQGLEFLIYFQGNSAPDKSGLPSDRFSAERTGGSVSTLTIQRTQQEDSAVYLCASSLWSTSGGYNEQFFGPGTRLTVL.

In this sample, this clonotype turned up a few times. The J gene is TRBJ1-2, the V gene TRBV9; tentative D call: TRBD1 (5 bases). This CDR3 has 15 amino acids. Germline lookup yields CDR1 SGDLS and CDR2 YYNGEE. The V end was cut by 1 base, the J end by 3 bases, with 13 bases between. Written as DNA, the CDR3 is TGTGCCAGCAGCGTAAAGAGCTGGGGGGACTATGGCTACACCTTC. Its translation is CASSVKSWGDYGYTF.

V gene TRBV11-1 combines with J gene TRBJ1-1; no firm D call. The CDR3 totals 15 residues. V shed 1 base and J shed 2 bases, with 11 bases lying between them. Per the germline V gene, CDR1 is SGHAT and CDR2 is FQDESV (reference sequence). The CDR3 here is CASSLGAPENTEAFF. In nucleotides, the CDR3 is TGTGCCAGCAGCTTAGGGGCCCCGGAAAACACTGAAGCTTTCTTT.

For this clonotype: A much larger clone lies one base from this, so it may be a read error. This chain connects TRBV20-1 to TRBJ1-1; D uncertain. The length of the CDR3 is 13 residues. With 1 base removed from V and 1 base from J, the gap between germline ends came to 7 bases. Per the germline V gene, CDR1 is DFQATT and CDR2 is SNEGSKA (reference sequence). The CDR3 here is CSARGTENTEAFF. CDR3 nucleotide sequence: TGCAGTGCTAGAGGGACGGAGAACACTGAAGCTTTCTTT.

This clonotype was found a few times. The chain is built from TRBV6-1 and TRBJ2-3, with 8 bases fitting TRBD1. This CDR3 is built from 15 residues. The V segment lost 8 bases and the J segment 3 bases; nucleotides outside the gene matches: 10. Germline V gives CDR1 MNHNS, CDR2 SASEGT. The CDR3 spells CASRQVQGATDTQYF. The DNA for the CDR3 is TGTGCCAGCCGTCAGGTCCAGGGGGCAACAGATACGCAGTATTTT.

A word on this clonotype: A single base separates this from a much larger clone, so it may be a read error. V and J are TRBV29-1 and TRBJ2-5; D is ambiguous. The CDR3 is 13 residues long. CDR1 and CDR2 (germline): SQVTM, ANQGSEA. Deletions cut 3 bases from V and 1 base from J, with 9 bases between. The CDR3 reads CSVELRAQETQYF. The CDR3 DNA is TGCAGCGTTGAGCTCCGGGCCCAAGAGACCCAGTACTTC.

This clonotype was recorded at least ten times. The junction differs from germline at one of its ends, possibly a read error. The CDR3: CASSLEAGGTEAFF. CDR3 bases: TGTGCCAGCAGCTTAGAGGCAGGAGGCACTGAAGCTTTCTTT. This sequence joins TRBV5-1 and TRBJ1-1; D uncertain. Germline CDR1 SGHRS, CDR2 YFSETQ. The CDR3 has 14 amino acids.

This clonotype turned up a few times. In DNA, the CDR3 is TGTGCCAGCAGTGACTTGGGCCTGGGGTACGAGCAGTACTTC. Encoded protein: CASSDLGLGYEQYF. The chain couples TRBV25-1 to TRBJ2-7, with unresolved D. Between the trimmed V and J ends, which lost 3 bases and 4 bases, there was a span of 13 bases. The CDR3 is made up of 14 amino acids. From germline, CDR1 is MGHDK and CDR2 SYGVNS.

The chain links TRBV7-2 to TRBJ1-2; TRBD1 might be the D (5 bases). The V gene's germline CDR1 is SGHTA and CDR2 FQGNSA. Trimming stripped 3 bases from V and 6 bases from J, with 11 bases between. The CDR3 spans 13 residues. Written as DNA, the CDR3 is TGTGCCAGCAGCTTCGACAGAGCTAATGGCTACACCTTC. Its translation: CASSFDRANGYTF.

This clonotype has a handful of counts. The CDR3 DNA reads TGTGCCAGCAGCTCACCTTCCAGCTCCTACAATGAGCAGTTCTTC. This sequence encodes CASSSPSSSYNEQFF. J is TRBJ2-1 and V is TRBV7-9; D remains ambiguous. CDR1 is SEHNR and CDR2 is FQNEAQ in the germline V gene (reference sequence). The CDR3 sequence is 15 residues long. Trimming removed 4 bases from V and 0 bases from J, with 10 bases in between. The complete variable domain, with remaining parts taken from reference TRBV7-9 and TRBJ2-1, reads DTGVSQNPRHKITKRGQNVTFRCDPISEHNRLYWYRQTLGQGPEFLTYFQNEAQLEKSRLLSDRFSAERPKGSFSTLEIQRTEQGDSAMYLCASSSPSSSYNEQFFGPGTRLTVL.

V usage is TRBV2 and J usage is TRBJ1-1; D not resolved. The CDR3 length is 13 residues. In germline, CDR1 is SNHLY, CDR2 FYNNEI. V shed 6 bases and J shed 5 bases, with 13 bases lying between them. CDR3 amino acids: CASRRRALTEAFF. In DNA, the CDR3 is TGTGCCAGCAGACGCCGGGCCCTGACTGAAGCTTTCTTT.

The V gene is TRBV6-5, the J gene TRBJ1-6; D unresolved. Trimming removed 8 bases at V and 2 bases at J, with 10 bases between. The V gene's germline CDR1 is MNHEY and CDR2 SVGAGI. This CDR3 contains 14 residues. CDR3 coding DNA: TGTGCCAGCCGCCCCAACACCTATAATTCACCCCTCCACTTT. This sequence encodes CASRPNTYNSPLHF.

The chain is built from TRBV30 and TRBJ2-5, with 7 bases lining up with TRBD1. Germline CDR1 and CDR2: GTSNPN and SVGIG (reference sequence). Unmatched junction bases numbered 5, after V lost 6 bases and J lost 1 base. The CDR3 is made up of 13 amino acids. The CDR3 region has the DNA TGTGCCTGTAGAGACAGGGCCCAAGAGACCCAGTACTTC. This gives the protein CACRDRAQETQYF.